The clone carrying this T cell receptor (beta chain) occurred a few times. Its antigen remains unidentified. The sample belongs to a study of Graves' ophthalmopathy and Graves' hyperthyroidism. Findings and limits, study-wide: The 13-signature model separated ophthalmopathy from stable hyperthyroidism at 85% to 90% sensitivity and about 81% specificity.

Certain patients were not enrolled. These were patients with other autoimmune diseases, uncontrolled infections, pregnancy or lactation. The PBMCs used were ones drawn from 9.5 to 10 ml of fresh peripheral blood. Amplification of TCR beta CDR3 regions used RNA transcripts. RT-PCR with HTBI primers came first, then second-round multiplex PCR. TCRdb recomputed calls from the multiplex PCR reads with MiXCR, one row per CDR3 protein. The table records a few hundred thousand distinct CDR3 sequences, about a sixth of them present only once. There are 16 residues in the CDR3. Germline lookup yields CDR1 DFQATT and CDR2 SNEGSKA (reference sequence). The V gene end was trimmed by 6 bases and the J gene end by 5 bases; junction bases not matched to a gene: 8.

Sequenced: peripheral blood. V and J are TRBV20-1 and TRBJ2-2, with TRBD2 matching over 14 bases. The TCR comes from an adult woman with stable Graves' hyperthyroidism. The CDR3 protein is CSALTSGRAGTGELFF. DNA for the CDR3: TGCAGTGCCTTGACTAGCGGGAGGGCCGGAACCGGGGAGCTGTTTTTT.